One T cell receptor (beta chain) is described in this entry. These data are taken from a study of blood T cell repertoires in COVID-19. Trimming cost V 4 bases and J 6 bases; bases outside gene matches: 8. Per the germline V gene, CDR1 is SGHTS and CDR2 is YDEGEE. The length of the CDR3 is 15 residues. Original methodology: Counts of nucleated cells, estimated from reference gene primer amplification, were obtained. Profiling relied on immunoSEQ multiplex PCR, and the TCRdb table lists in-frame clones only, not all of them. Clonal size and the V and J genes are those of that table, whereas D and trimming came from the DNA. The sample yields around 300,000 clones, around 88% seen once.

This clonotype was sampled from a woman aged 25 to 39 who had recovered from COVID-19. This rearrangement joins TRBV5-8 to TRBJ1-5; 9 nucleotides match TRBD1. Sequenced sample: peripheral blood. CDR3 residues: CASSQAGTGRQPQHF. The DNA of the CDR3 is TGTGCCAGCAGCCAAGCCGGGACAGGGCGTCAGCCCCAGCATTTT. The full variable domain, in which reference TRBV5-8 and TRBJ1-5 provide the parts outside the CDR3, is EAGVTQSPTHLIKTRGQQATLRCSPISGHTSVYWYQQALGLGLQFLLWYDEGEERNRGNFPPRFSGRQFPNYSSELNVNALELEDSALYLCASSQAGTGRQPQHFGDGTRLSIL.